This is a list of T cell receptor beta chains from one sample in a study of regulatory T cells in long-lasting Graves disease. TCRdb redid the calling of the multiplex PCR reads with MiXCR, one entry per CDR3 protein. In the table there are 200,000 to 250,000 distinct CDR3 sequences, around 20% of which are singletons. The material was peripheral blood mononuclear cells (PBMCs), obtained at new diagnosis, from a patient treated with antithyroid drugs. The origin of the receptors is a female donor with Graves disease. Both conserved end residues are trimmed from each CDR3. Clone size is shown for a subset of rows, as once, few, many or a class of expanded clone.

V,size,CDR3
TRBV7-3,many,ASSLRSGQETQY
TRBV2,.,ASSEQGGGTEAF
TRBV6-2/TRBV6-3,many,ASSSTFGQGETQY
TRBV11-3,.,ASSLDDWVRGTSDNEQF
TRBV4-3,few,ASSQDPWGTNEKLF
TRBV5-8,many,ASRHRVSGYNEQF
TRBV7-9,few,ASSSLGESELF
TRBV7-3,many,ASSSPGRNPYNEQF
TRBV4-1,few,ASSQVSDDTEAF
TRBV20-1,many,SASNSFYPYNEQF
TRBV7-8,many,ASSLGEAPLY
TRBV5-1,many,ASSEPGRQETQY
TRBV20-1,many,SASSGTPQETQY
TRBV20-1,many,SARDHRGAAKNYNEQF
TRBV5-1,many,ASSSTLAGVGNEQF
TRBV30,.,AWSRAGGETQY
TRBV28,many,ASSRDSRSYEQY
TRBV7-2,many,ASSISGGAIGYEQY
TRBV5-1,.,ASSLDRGRETQY
TRBV4-3,few,ASSQIQNSPLH
TRBV28,many,ASSKVAYEQY
TRBV2,.,ASSVRQGDQPQH
TRBV5-4,.,AYWGQVVSGANVLT
TRBV28,many,ASSPWGGGSYEQY
TRBV2,many,ASKERENYEQY
TRBV19,many,ASSDPGTSASYNEQF
TRBV12-3/TRBV12-4,many,ASDRSSSGNTIY
TRBV7-6,many,ASSLKTGQFEQY
TRBV28,many,AVGPGGRYGYT
TRBV20-1,.,SASIFGARRNEQY
TRBV6-4,few,ASREAAGANVLT
TRBV11-2,many,ASSRGLAGGPVYNEQF
TRBV6-1,many,ASSRQDNQPQH
TRBV6-1,many,ASSVDGQGTEAF
TRBV5-1,many,ASSLAPSGSGGGELF
TRBV19,.,ASRDGGPQH
TRBV15,many,ATSRTKGGLETQY
TRBV9,many,ASSGRRDTQY
TRBV6-6,many,ASSYSSRGGINEQF
TRBV20-1,.,SATRQGDEQF
TRBV27,many,ASSKGRAYEQY
TRBV20-1,.,SAEARAADTQY
TRBV4-3,few,ASSQDYGGSTDTQY
TRBV7-9,many,ASATLREQSIRSGANVLT
TRBV11-2,many,ASSLGDWTGTDTQY
TRBV4-1,.,ASSQDLSGANVLT
TRBV2,many,ASSDLSDQETQY
TRBV4-3,.,ASSPNSAYEQY
TRBV7-9,.,ASSLRGVEQETQY
TRBV5-1,many,ASSPGLAGLEEQF
TRBV29-1,many,SVLTGKSTDTQY
TRBV24-1,.,AASDWTGESYEQY
TRBV5-1,many,ASSLAGTSGDTQY
TRBV12-3/TRBV12-4,many,ASSPSQGGVGANVLT
TRBV3-1,many,ASSQAGPQEYEQF